The rows below give T cell receptor beta chains drawn from one sample of a study of T-cell memory formation after mild COVID-19. Using its own MiXCR run on the 5' RACE reads, TCRdb lists one record per CDR3 protein. The repertoire holds about 390,000 distinct CDR3 sequences, with about 16% as singletons. Sequencing was carried out using PBMCs or a T cell subset sorted from them (not recorded which). These receptors were taken from a man between 18 and 29 years old who had mild COVID-19 (a few samples of this study predate the infection). Cell type and time point are not known. Both conserved end residues are trimmed from each CDR3.

>TRBJ2-2|TRBV15
ATSRPTRELF
>TRBJ2-3|TRBV27
ASKLEGTDTQY
>TRBJ2-3|TRBV5-1
ATSLDRGLHTDTQY
>TRBJ2-1|TRBV7-6
ASSLVGGWEQF
>TRBJ2-1|TRBV6-2/TRBV6-3
AGKQGGSYNEQF
>TRBJ2-5|TRBV11-2
ASSFGTGGAETQY
>TRBJ2-1|TRBV5-1
ASSLEAGIYNEQF
>TRBJ1-5|TRBV27
ATSRTGSIYSNQPQH
>TRBJ2-1|TRBV9
ASSAPGLAGGPYEQF
>TRBJ2-7|TRBV9
ASSKQAGTYEQY
>TRBJ2-5|TRBV20-1
SAHAETQY
>TRBJ1-1|TRBV4-1
ASSQGQTLNTEAF
>TRBJ1-6|TRBV30
AWSARGPTNSPLH
>TRBJ1-5|TRBV4-2
ASSQDRGWNQPQH
>TRBJ2-5|TRBV4-1
ASSHGIGGQETQY
>TRBJ2-1|TRBV4-3
ASSQEYGLAGGWNEQF
>TRBJ2-1|TRBV7-9
ASSSPGLGGGEQF
>TRBJ2-1|TRBV4-1
ASRGGAGQF
>TRBJ2-1|TRBV5-1
ASSATGDEQF
>TRBJ2-4|TRBV5-1
ASSPQPIAKNIQY
>TRBJ2-3|TRBV6-5
ASSPRGFSTDTQY
>TRBJ1-6|TRBV3-1
ASSQGGTGFGSPLH
>TRBJ2-7|TRBV7-8
ASTGTSGVGEQY
>TRBJ2-1|TRBV7-6
ASSPKADLSYNEQF
>TRBJ1-5|TRBV5-1
ASSSGTVGGPQH
>TRBJ2-7|TRBV18
ASSPTGGTTYEQY
>TRBJ2-5|TRBV30
AWHLWLGETQY
>TRBJ2-4|TRBV2
ASRGGAKNIQY
>TRBJ2-7|TRBV29-1
SVEDQAGTAYEQY
>TRBJ2-1|TRBV5-4
ASSLGGASDEQF
>TRBJ2-2|TRBV25-1
ASSESLYRDGSAGELF
>TRBJ2-7|TRBV30
AWSGLGGYEQY
>TRBJ2-3|TRBV5-1
ASSLAVTGGLTDTQY
>TRBJ2-2|TRBV5-1
ASSLDRGSAGELF
>TRBJ2-6|TRBV7-7
ASSPPVGRGGANVLT
>TRBJ2-1|TRBV6-2/TRBV6-3
ASSYSGYLF